Listed here are 28 T cell receptor beta chains from one sample, sequenced in a study of neurological immune-mediated disorders (dated by TCRdb to about 2019). Library construction relied on 5' RACE. The sample was run on an Illumina HiSeq 2500. Using fastp trimming at Q25 and MiXCR clonotype assembly, TCRdb reanalyzed the public sequencing data and kept in-frame beta chains. Each CDR3 protein gets just one entry, which takes the most common genes and DNA from the rows behind it. Recorded for this sample are some 66,000 distinct CDR3 sequences; roughly 4.8% of them occurred a single time. The ten largest clones add up to around 6.9% of the sample. Specimen: PBMCs. The receptors here all came from a man aged 25 to 45 with multiple sclerosis.

Many counts were recorded for this clonotype. The V gene is TRBV5-1, the J gene TRBJ2-1, with 7 bases identical to TRBD1. Germline V gene lookup returns CDR1 SGHRS and CDR2 YFSETQ. This CDR3 contains 14 residues. Trimming took 0 bases from V and 7 from J; bases not matched to a gene: 4. The DNA for the CDR3 is TGCGCCAGCAGCTTGGGGGACAGTAAGAATGAGCAGTTCTTC. As protein: CASSLGDSKNEQFF.

Many counts were recorded for this clonotype. The rearrangement uses TRBV10-3 and TRBJ1-5; no clear D. The germline CDR1 and CDR2 sequences are ENHRY and SYGVKD. CDR3 size: 14 residues. V was trimmed by 4 bases and J by 2 bases, leaving 9 bases between them. CDR3 in amino acids: CAISGAVRNQPQHF. The CDR3 coding sequence is TGTGCCATCAGTGGGGCAGTCCGCAATCAGCCCCAGCATTTT.

This clonotype has a count of ten or more. V and J are TRBV6-5 and TRBJ1-1; 7 nucleotides agree with TRBD1. V trimming: 2 bases; J trimming: 0 bases; junction bases outside the gene matches: 0. Per the germline V gene, CDR1 is MNHEY and CDR2 is SVGAGI. The CDR3 length is 14 residues. DNA of the CDR3: TGTGCCAGCAGTTACGGACAGGTGAACACTGAAGCTTTCTTT. Encoded protein: CASSYGQVNTEAFF.

This clonotype was recorded a few times. V is TRBV7-9 and J is TRBJ1-2; 8 bases map to TRBD1. The CDR3 is 14 residues long. Germline CDR1 and CDR2: SEHNR and FQNEAQ (reference sequence). V lost 4 bases and J lost 7; bases outside the gene matches: 8. Here the CDR3 reads CASSSGQGNGGYTF. CDR3 nucleotide sequence: TGTGCCAGCAGCTCAGGACAGGGTAACGGTGGCTACACCTTC.

The genes are TRBV11-2 and TRBJ1-4, with D perhaps TRBD1 (6 bases). The CDR3 runs 15 residues. V was clipped by 7 bases and J by 8 bases, with 20 bases between them. Germline values: CDR1 SGHAT, CDR2 FQNNGV. The CDR3 here is CASTSSRDNWEKLFF. In DNA, the CDR3 is TGTGCCAGCACCTCTTCCCGGGACAATTGGGAAAAACTGTTTTTT.

In this sample, this clonotype turned up many times. The chain uses TRBV5-1 and TRBJ2-3; the D is unclear. This CDR3 comprises 13 residues. CDR1 is SGHRS, CDR2 YFSETQ, per germline. V lost 3 bases and J lost 0, with 5 bases in between. CDR3 sequence reads: CASSSSSTDTQYF. DNA of the CDR3: TGCGCCAGCAGCTCGTCTAGCACAGATACGCAGTATTTT.

This clonotype was seen ten or more times. The genes are TRBV5-1 and TRBJ2-5, with TRBD2 matching over 7 bases. Trimming removed 0 bases from V and 3 bases from J; junction bases left unmatched: 8. The CDR3 loop spans 16 amino acids. The V gene's germline CDR1 is SGHRS and CDR2 YFSETQ. The chain's CDR3 is CASSLGTGGPEETQYF. The CDR3 region has the DNA TGCGCCAGCAGCTTGGGTACGGGGGGACCCGAAGAGACCCAGTACTTC.

This clonotype appeared many times. V usage is TRBV18 and J usage is TRBJ1-6, with D perhaps TRBD1 (6 bases). The germline V gene encodes CDR1 KGHSH and CDR2 LQKENI. The CDR3 totals 14 residues. V was trimmed by 4 bases and J by 7 bases, leaving 11 bases between them. The CDR3 is CASSLTGNNSPLHF. The CDR3 DNA reads TGTGCCAGCTCACTAACAGGGAACAATTCACCCCTCCACTTT. Filled out from reference TRBV18 and TRBJ1-6, the complete variable domain reads NAGVMQNPRHLVRRRGQEARLRCSPMKGHSHVYWYRQLPEEGLKFMVYLQKENIIDESGMPKERFSAEFPKEGPSILRIQQVVRGDSAAYFCASSLTGNNSPLHFGNGTRLTVT.

This chain links TRBV25-1 with TRBJ2-2, with D possibly being TRBD1 (5 bases). Germline CDR1 is MGHDK and CDR2 is SYGVNS. The CDR3 is 17 residues long. V was cut by 1 base and J by 1 base, with 13 bases left in between. This CDR3 is CASSEFFETENTGELFF. DNA of the CDR3: TGTGCCAGCAGTGAATTTTTCGAGACAGAGAACACCGGGGAGCTGTTTTTT.

This clonotype was picked up many times. The CDR3 DNA reads as TGCAGTGCTAGACGGACTAGCGGGGTTTACGAGCAGTACTTC. Translated, it gives CSARRTSGVYEQYF. The chain links TRBV20-1 to TRBJ2-7; 12 bases fit TRBD2. CDR3 length: 14 amino acids. Germline V gene sequence: CDR1 DFQATT, CDR2 SNEGSKA (reference sequence). V trimming: 2 bases; J trimming: 4 bases; junction bases outside the gene matches: 3.

The sample holds many counts of this clonotype. The rearrangement joins TRBV10-3 to TRBJ1-2; TRBD1 agrees at 7 bases. Germline-derived CDR1 and CDR2 are ENHRY and SYGVKD. V shed 6 bases, J shed 5 bases, and the junction held 6 bases outside the gene matches. There are 13 residues in the CDR3. CDR3 DNA sequence: TGTGCCATCAGCCTAGGGACAGCATATGGCTACACCTTC. This sequence encodes CAISLGTAYGYTF.

This clonotype was observed many times. The chain is built from TRBV5-1 and TRBJ2-2, with D possibly being TRBD1 (5 bases). Germline V lookup: CDR1 SGHRS, CDR2 YFSETQ. The CDR3 covers 15 residues. Deletions cut 1 base from V and 1 base from J, with 8 bases between. The CDR3 DNA sequence: TGCGCCAGCAGCTTGAGGGGAAGGAACACCGGGGAGCTGTTTTTT. Translation: CASSLRGRNTGELFF.

Many counts were recorded for this clonotype. CDR3 in amino acids: CSVPRGDYNEQFF. The CDR3 DNA reads as TGCAGCGTCCCGCGGGGGGACTACAATGAGCAGTTCTTC. This rearrangement joins TRBV29-1 to TRBJ2-1, with TRBD2 identical over 8 bases. The V segment lost 6 bases and the J segment 3 bases; nucleotides outside the gene matches: 4. This CDR3 is built from 13 residues. The V gene's germline CDR1 is SQVTM and CDR2 ANQGSEA.

This clonotype was recorded at least ten times. The rearrangement joins TRBV4-1 to TRBJ1-4; D is possibly TRBD1 (6 bases). V was pared by 6 bases and J by 2 bases, with 13 bases between. The CDR3 is 15 amino acids. Per the germline V gene, CDR1 is MGHRA and CDR2 is YSYEKL. The CDR3 protein is CASRPPGHTNEKLFF. DNA of the CDR3: TGCGCCAGCAGACCACCGGGACACACTAATGAAAAACTGTTTTTT.

This clonotype was counted ten times or more. V is TRBV20-1 and J is TRBJ1-1; D is undetermined. V lost 4 bases and J lost 0, with 6 bases in between. The germline gives CDR1 DFQATT, CDR2 SNEGSKA (reference sequence). This CDR3 is 12 amino acids long. The CDR3 region is CSATSMNTEAFF. In DNA, the CDR3 is TGCAGTGCTACTTCCATGAACACTGAAGCTTTCTTT.

This clonotype was observed many times. The J gene is TRBJ2-3, the V gene TRBV4-1, with 16 bases identical to TRBD2. Trimming at V came to 3 bases and at J to 5 bases, leaving 11 bases not matched to a gene. Germline V gives CDR1 MGHRA, CDR2 YSYEKL. This CDR3 has 19 residues. The CDR3 DNA reads TGCGCCAGCAGCCATCAGACCGGGACTAGCGGGGGGGCCTTAGATACGCAGTATTTT. It codes for CASSHQTGTSGGALDTQYF.

This clonotype was recorded at least ten times. This chain joins TRBV12-3 or TRBV12-4 and TRBJ1-5; D remains ambiguous. This CDR3 region has 15 residues. V was trimmed by 2 bases and J by 7 bases, leaving 15 bases between them. The CDR3 region is CASSLSTGREQPQHF. Written as DNA, the CDR3 is TGTGCCAGCAGTTTATCGACGGGAAGGGAACAGCCCCAGCATTTT.

This clonotype was seen at least ten times. V usage is TRBV5-5 and J usage is TRBJ1-1, with D unresolved. Germline values: CDR1 SGHKS, CDR2 YYEKEE (reference sequence). Between the trimmed V and J ends, which lost 0 bases and 0 bases, there was a span of 15 bases. This CDR3 is built from 17 residues. The DNA for the CDR3 is TGTGCCAGCAGCTTGGCCGTGGGCGTGGGGATGAACACTGAAGCTTTCTTT. It specifies CASSLAVGVGMNTEAFF.

This clonotype came up many times. The gene calls are TRBV11-2 and TRBJ1-6; D possibly corresponds to TRBD1 (6 bases). V lost 0 bases to trimming and J lost 6 bases, with 9 bases between them. The CDR3 loop spans 15 amino acids. Germline V CDR1 and CDR2: SGHAT, FQNNGV. This chain's CDR3 is CASSLEPGANSPLHF. In DNA, the CDR3 is TGTGCCAGCAGCTTAGAGCCAGGGGCTAATTCACCCCTCCACTTT.

This clonotype was seen a few times. The chain recombines TRBV18 with TRBJ2-1, with a tentative D call TRBD2 (7 bases). Deletions cut 2 bases from V and 10 bases from J, with 21 bases between. CDR3 size: 16 residues. Germline CDR1 is KGHSH and CDR2 is LQKENI. The CDR3 coding sequence is TGTGCCAGCTCACCAAACCTGGGGGCCTCCGGGGGGGAGCAGTTCTTC. Its translation: CASSPNLGASGGEQFF. Using reference TRBV18 and TRBJ2-1 for the parts outside the CDR3, the full variable domain is NAGVMQNPRHLVRRRGQEARLRCSPMKGHSHVYWYRQLPEEGLKFMVYLQKENIIDESGMPKERFSAEFPKEGPSILRIQQVVRGDSAAYFCASSPNLGASGGEQFFGPGTRLTVL.

This clonotype was picked up many times. V gene TRBV5-1 combines with J gene TRBJ1-1; 8 bases line up with TRBD1. The trim removed 3 bases at V and 4 bases at J, leaving 5 bases unmatched. CDR1 and CDR2 from the germline V gene are SGHRS and YFSETQ. The CDR3 contains 14 residues. CDR3 sequence: CASSSQGASTEAFF. CDR3 in DNA: TGCGCCAGCAGCTCTCAGGGGGCGAGCACTGAAGCTTTCTTT.

The sample holds many counts of this clonotype. The genes are TRBV20-1 and TRBJ2-1, with 12 bases identical to TRBD2. The germline V gene has CDR1 DFQATT and CDR2 SNEGSKA (reference sequence). The CDR3 runs to 17 residues. V shed 6 bases and J 9 bases; nucleotides not matched to a gene: 18. The CDR3 region has the DNA TGCAGTGCCGCTCCTAGCGGGGGGGCAGGACGGTCCGCTGAGCAGTTCTTC. Translating gives CSAAPSGGAGRSAEQFF.

This clonotype has at least ten counts. J is TRBJ2-3 and V is TRBV5-1; 7 nucleotides line up with TRBD1. The CDR3 is 18 amino acids. V dropped 0 bases and J dropped 2; count of bases not matched to a gene: 12. Germline CDR1 SGHRS, CDR2 YFSETQ. The CDR3 bases are TGCGCCAGCAGCTTGGCCCTCTCGACAGGGCGGGTCACAGATACGCAGTATTTT. This translates into CASSLALSTGRVTDTQYF.

This clonotype was seen ten or more times. The rearrangement links TRBV20-1 to TRBJ2-6, with D perhaps being TRBD1 or TRBD2 (5 bases each). V was trimmed by 5 bases and J by 2 bases, leaving 13 bases between them. CDR1 and CDR2 from the germline V gene are DFQATT and SNEGSKA (reference sequence). The CDR3 contains 15 residues. CDR3 loop: CSAGGPPPGANVLTF. The CDR3 DNA is TGCAGTGCTGGGGGTCCCCCTCCTGGGGCCAACGTCCTGACTTTC.

This clonotype was recorded a few times. The J gene is TRBJ1-1, the V gene TRBV5-1, with D possibly TRBD1 on 5 matching bases. The CDR3 is 17 amino acids. V was clipped by 4 bases and J by 1 base, with 20 bases between them. Germline V gene lookup returns CDR1 SGHRS and CDR2 YFSETQ. Here the CDR3 DNA reads TGCGCCAGCAGCCCAAGGGACGGCTTCTTGGGGAACACTGAAGCTTTCTTT. It specifies CASSPRDGFLGNTEAFF.

This clonotype was found many times. The gene calls are TRBV7-9 and TRBJ1-1; tentatively, D is TRBD1 (6 bases). V shed 0 bases and J shed 7 bases, with 18 bases lying between them. The CDR3 totals 16 residues. Germline V gene data show CDR1 as SEHNR and CDR2 as FQNEAQ (reference sequence). The CDR3 protein is CASSLAVSGADGEAFF. CDR3 nucleotides: TGTGCCAGCAGCTTAGCTGTCTCAGGGGCCGATGGTGAAGCTTTCTTT.

This clonotype was seen a few times. The genes are TRBV6-5 and TRBJ2-7; D might be TRBD1 (7 bases). The CDR3 sequence is 16 residues long. CDR1 is MNHEY, CDR2 SVGAGI, per germline. Trimming removed 2 bases at V and 2 bases at J, with 16 bases between. For the CDR3, the DNA is TGTGCCAGCAGTTACGGAGGAGGGGGCAGCGCCTACGAGCAGTACTTC. This gives the protein CASSYGGGGSAYEQYF.

This clonotype was seen repeatedly, ten times or more. V is TRBV3-1 and J is TRBJ1-2, with a possible D match to TRBD1 (5 bases). The CDR3 spans 14 residues. Trimming shortened V by 0 bases and J by 7 bases, and 12 bases separated the two germline ends. Germline CDR1 LGHDT, CDR2 YNNKEL (reference sequence). The CDR3 region is CASSQDGGRGGYTF. DNA of the CDR3: TGTGCCAGCAGCCAAGATGGAGGGAGGGGTGGCTACACCTTC.